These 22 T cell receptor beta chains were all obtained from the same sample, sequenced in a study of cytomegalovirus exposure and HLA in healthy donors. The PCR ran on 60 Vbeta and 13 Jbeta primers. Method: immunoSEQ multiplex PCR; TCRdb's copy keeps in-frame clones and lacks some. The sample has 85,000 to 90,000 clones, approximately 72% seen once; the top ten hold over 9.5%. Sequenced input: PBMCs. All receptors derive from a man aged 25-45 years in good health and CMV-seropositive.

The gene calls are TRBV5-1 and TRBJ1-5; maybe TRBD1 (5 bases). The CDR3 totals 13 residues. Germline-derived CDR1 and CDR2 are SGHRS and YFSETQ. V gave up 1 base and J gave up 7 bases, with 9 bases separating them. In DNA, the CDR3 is TGCGCCAGCAGCTTGCATGGGGGGCAGCCCCAGCATTTT. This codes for CASSLHGGQPQHF.

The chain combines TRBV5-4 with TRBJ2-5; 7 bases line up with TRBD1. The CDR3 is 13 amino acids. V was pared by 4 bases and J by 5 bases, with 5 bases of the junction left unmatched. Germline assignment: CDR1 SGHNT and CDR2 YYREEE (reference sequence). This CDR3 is CASSLGTVETQYF. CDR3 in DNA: TGTGCCAGCAGCCTAGGGACAGTCGAGACCCAGTACTTC.

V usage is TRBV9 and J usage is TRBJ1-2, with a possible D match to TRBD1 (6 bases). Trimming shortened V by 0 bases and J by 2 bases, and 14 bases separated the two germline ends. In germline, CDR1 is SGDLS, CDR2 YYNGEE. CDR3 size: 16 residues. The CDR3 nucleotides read TGTGCCAGCAGCGTAGCTCCACAGGGAAGCAACTATGGCTACACCTTC. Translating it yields CASSVAPQGSNYGYTF.

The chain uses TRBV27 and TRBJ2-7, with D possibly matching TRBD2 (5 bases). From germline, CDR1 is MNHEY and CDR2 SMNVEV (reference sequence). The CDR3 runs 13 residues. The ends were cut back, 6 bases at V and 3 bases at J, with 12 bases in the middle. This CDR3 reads CASSRKRDYEQYF. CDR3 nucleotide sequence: TGTGCCAGCAGCAGGAAGAGGGACTACGAGCAGTACTTC.

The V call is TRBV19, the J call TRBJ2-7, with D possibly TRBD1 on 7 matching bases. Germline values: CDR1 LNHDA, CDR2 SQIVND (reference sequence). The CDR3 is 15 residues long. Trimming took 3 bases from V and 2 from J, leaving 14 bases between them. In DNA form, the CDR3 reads TGTGCCAGTAGTATTTATACAGGGGAGGCCTACGAGCAGTACTTC. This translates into CASSIYTGEAYEQYF.

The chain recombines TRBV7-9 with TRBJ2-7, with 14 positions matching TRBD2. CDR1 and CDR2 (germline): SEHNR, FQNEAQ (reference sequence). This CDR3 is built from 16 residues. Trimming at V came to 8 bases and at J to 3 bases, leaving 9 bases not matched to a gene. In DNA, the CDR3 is TGTGCCAGCTCCCGGGGACTAGCGGGGGACCTCTACGAGCAGTACTTC. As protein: CASSRGLAGDLYEQYF.

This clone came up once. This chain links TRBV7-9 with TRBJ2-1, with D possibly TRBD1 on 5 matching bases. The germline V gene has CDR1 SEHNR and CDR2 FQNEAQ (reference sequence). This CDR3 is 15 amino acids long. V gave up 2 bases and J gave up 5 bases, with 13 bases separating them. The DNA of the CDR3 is TGTGCCAGCAGCTTAACGGCAGGGCCACACAATGAGCAGTTCTTC. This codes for CASSLTAGPHNEQFF.

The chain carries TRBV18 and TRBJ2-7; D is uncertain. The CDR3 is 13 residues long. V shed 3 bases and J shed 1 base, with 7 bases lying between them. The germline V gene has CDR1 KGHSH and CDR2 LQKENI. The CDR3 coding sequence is TGTGCCAGCTCACCCTCGGAGTCCTACGAGCAGTACTTC. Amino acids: CASSPSESYEQYF.

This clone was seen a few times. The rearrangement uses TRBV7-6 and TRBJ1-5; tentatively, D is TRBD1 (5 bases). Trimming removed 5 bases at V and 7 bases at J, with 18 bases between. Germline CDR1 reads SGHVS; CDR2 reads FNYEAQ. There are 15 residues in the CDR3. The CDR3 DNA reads TGTGCCAGCAGCCAGAGAGAGGGACTGGACCAGCCCCAGCATTTT. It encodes CASSQREGLDQPQHF.

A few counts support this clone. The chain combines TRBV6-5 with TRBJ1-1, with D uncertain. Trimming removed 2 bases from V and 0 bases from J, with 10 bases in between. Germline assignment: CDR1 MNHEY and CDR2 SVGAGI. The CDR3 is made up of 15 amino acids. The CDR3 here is CASSYGPGMNTEAFF. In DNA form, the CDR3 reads TGTGCCAGCAGTTACGGTCCGGGAATGAACACTGAAGCTTTCTTT.

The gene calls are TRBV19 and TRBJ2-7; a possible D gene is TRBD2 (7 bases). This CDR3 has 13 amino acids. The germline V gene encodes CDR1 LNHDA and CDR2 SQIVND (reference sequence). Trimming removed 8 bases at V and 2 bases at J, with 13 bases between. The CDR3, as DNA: TGTGCCAGTGCCCGGGGGGCTACCTACGAGCAGTACTTC. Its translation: CASARGATYEQYF.

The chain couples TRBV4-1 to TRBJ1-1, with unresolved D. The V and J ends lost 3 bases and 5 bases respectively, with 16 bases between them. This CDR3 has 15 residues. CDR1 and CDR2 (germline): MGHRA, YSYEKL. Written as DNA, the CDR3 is TGCGCCAGCAGCCATGGCACTTTTTCACAGACTGAAGCTTTCTTT. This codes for CASSHGTFSQTEAFF.

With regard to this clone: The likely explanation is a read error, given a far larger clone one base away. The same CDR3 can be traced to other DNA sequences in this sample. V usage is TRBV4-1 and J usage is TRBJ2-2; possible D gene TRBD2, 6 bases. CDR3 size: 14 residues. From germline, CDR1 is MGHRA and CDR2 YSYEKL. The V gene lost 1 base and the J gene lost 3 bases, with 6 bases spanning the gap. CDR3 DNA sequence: TGCGCCAGCAGCCAAGGACTAGACACCGGGGAGCTGTTTTTT. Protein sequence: CASSQGLDTGELFF.

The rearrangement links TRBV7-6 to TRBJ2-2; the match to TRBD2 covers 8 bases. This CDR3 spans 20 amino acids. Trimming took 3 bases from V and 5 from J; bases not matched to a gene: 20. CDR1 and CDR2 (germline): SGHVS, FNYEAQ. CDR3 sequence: CASSFGGTHTIAGRTGELFF. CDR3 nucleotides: TGTGCCAGCAGCTTTGGTGGGACACACACCATAGCGGGGAGGACCGGGGAGCTGTTTTTT.

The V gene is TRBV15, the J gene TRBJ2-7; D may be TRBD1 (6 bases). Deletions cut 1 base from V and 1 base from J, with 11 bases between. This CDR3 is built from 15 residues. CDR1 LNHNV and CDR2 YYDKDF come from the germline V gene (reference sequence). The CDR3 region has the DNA TGTGCCACCAGCAGAGGGATCCAGGGGTCCTACGAGCAGTACTTC. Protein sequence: CATSRGIQGSYEQYF.

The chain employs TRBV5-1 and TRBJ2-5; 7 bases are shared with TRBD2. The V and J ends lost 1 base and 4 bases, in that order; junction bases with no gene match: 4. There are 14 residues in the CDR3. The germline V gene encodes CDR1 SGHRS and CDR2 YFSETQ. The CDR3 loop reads CASSLSGGRETQYF. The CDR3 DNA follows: TGCGCCAGCAGCTTGTCGGGGGGAAGAGAGACCCAGTACTTC.

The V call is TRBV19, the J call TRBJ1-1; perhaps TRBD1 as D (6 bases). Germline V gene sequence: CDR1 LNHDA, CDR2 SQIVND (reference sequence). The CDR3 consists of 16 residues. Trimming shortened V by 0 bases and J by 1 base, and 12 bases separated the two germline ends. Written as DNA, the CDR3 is TGTGCCAGTAGTATAGAAATCGGGACACCGAACACTGAAGCTTTCTTT. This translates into CASSIEIGTPNTEAFF.

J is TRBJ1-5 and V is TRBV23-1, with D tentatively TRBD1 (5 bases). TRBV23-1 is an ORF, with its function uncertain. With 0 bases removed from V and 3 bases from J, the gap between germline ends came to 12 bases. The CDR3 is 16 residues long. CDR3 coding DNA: TGCGCCAGCAGTCAATCTGTTGTCAGGGACAATCAGCCCCAGCATTTT. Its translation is CASSQSVVRDNQPQHF.

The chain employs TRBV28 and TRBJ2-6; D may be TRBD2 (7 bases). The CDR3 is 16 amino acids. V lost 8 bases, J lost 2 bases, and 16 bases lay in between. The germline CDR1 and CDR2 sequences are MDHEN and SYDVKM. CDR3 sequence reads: CASGGALRAGANVLTF. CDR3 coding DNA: TGTGCCAGCGGGGGGGCGTTGAGAGCTGGGGCCAACGTCCTGACTTTC. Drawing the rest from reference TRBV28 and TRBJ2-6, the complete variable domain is DVKVTQSSRYLVKRTGEKVFLECVQDMDHENMFWYRQDPGLGLRLIYFSYDVKMKEKGDIPEGYSVSREKKERFSLILESASTNQTSMYLCASGGALRAGANVLTFGAGSRLTVL.

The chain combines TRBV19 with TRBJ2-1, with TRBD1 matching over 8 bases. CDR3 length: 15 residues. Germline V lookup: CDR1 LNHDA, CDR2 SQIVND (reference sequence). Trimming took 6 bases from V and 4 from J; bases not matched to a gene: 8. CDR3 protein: CASRPGQAHYNEQFF. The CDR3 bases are TGTGCCAGTAGACCGGGACAGGCGCATTACAATGAGCAGTTCTTC. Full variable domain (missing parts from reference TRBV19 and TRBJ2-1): DGGITQSPKYLFRKEGQNVTLSCEQNLNHDAMYWYRQDPGQGLRLIYYSQIVNDFQKGDIAEGYSVSREKKESFPLTVTSAQKNPTAFYLCASRPGQAHYNEQFFGPGTRLTVL.

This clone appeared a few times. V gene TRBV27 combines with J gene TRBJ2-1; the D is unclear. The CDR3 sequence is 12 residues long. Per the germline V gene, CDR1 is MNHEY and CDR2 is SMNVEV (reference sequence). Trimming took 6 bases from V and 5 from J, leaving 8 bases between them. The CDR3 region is CASSLVNNEQFF. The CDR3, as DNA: TGTGCCAGCAGCCTCGTAAACAATGAGCAGTTCTTC.

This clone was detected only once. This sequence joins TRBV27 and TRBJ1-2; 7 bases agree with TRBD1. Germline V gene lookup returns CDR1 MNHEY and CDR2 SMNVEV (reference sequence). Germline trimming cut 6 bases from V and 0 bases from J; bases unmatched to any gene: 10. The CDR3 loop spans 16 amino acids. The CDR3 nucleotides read TGTGCCAGCAGGCGACAGGGAACCTCGGCTAACTATGGCTACACCTTC. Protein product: CASRRQGTSANYGYTF.